This is a list of T cell receptor beta chains from one sample in a study of blood T cell repertoires in COVID-19. The assay was immunoSEQ multiplex PCR, and TCRdb's table has in-frame clones only and misses some. The table has a few hundred thousand clones, roughly nine tenths seen once. The sequenced sample consisted of PBMCs or T cells enriched from blood (not recorded which). The receptors here all came from a woman aged 25 to 39 who had recovered from COVID-19. Each CDR3 is given with its conserved first and last residue. The D gene is left open where the match is weak. Some rows mark clone size as missing; the rest say once, few, many or name a class of expanded clone.

clone_size: .
d_call: TRBD2
j_call: TRBJ2-3
v_call: TRBV4-1
cdr3_aa: CASSQVAGLGTDTQYF
cdr3_nt: TGCGCCAGCAGCCAAGTAGCGGGTTTAGGGACAGATACGCAGTATTTT

clone_size: .
d_call: .
j_call: TRBJ1-6
v_call: TRBV6-5
cdr3_aa: CASRDRFSPLHF
cdr3_nt: TGTGCCAGCAGGGACAGATTTTCACCCCTCCACTTT

clone_size: .
d_call: TRBD2
j_call: TRBJ2-5
v_call: TRBV30
cdr3_aa: CAWNPGTSGQETQYF
cdr3_nt: TGTGCCTGGAATCCCGGGACTAGCGGACAAGAGACCCAGTACTTC

clone_size: once
d_call: .
j_call: TRBJ1-2
v_call: TRBV6-5
cdr3_aa: CASSYNTGRDGYTF
cdr3_nt: TGTGCCAGCAGTTACAATACAGGGAGGGATGGCTACACCTTC

clone_size: .
d_call: TRBD2
j_call: TRBJ2-7
v_call: TRBV27
cdr3_aa: CASRIRGASGIFYEQYF
cdr3_nt: TGTGCCAGCAGAATTAGAGGGGCTAGCGGGATATTCTACGAGCAGTACTTC

clone_size: .
d_call: .
j_call: TRBJ1-6
v_call: TRBV5-6
cdr3_aa: CASSLSSSPLHF
cdr3_nt: TGTGCCAGCAGCTTGAGTAGCTCACCCCTCCACTTT

clone_size: once
d_call: TRBD2
j_call: TRBJ2-3
v_call: TRBV4-2
cdr3_aa: CASSQVSGGLSRVADTQYF
cdr3_nt: TGTGCCAGCAGCCAAGTCAGCGGGGGGCTTTCAAGGGTGGCAGATACGCAGTATTTT

clone_size: .
d_call: TRBD1
j_call: TRBJ1-2
v_call: TRBV18
cdr3_aa: CASSPYEDRGLTNYGYTF
cdr3_nt: TGTGCCAGCTCACCGTACGAGGACAGGGGGCTAACCAACTATGGCTACACCTTC

clone_size: .
d_call: TRBD2
j_call: TRBJ2-3
v_call: TRBV6-6
cdr3_aa: CASRPTSGVGQYF
cdr3_nt: TGTGCCAGCAGACCGACTAGCGGGGTGGGGCAGTATTTT

clone_size: .
d_call: TRBD1
j_call: TRBJ2-1
v_call: TRBV4-1
cdr3_aa: CASSPGQGSYNEQFF
cdr3_nt: TGCGCCAGCAGCCCGGGACAGGGGTCCTACAATGAGCAGTTCTTC

clone_size: .
d_call: .
j_call: TRBJ2-7
v_call: TRBV10-3
cdr3_aa: CAISERGNSYEQYF
cdr3_nt: TGTGCCATCAGTGAACGGGGGAATTCCTACGAGCAGTACTTC

clone_size: .
d_call: TRBD1
j_call: TRBJ2-7
v_call: TRBV6-5
cdr3_aa: CASRMGQQNYEQYF
cdr3_nt: TGTGCCAGCAGGATGGGACAGCAGAACTACGAGCAGTACTTC

clone_size: .
d_call: .
j_call: TRBJ2-3
v_call: TRBV19
cdr3_aa: CASSMISGQNTQYF
cdr3_nt: TGTGCCAGTAGTATGATTAGCGGACAAAATACGCAGTATTTT

clone_size: .
d_call: TRBD1
j_call: TRBJ2-2
v_call: TRBV7-2
cdr3_aa: CASSFRTGGTGELFF
cdr3_nt: TGTGCCAGCAGCTTTCGGACAGGGGGCACCGGGGAGCTGTTTTTT

clone_size: .
d_call: .
j_call: TRBJ2-7
v_call: TRBV28
cdr3_aa: CASSSFYEQYF
cdr3_nt: TGTGCCAGCAGTTCGTTCTACGAGCAGTACTTC

clone_size: .
d_call: .
j_call: TRBJ2-1
v_call: TRBV7-8
cdr3_aa: CASSLAPGIEQFF
cdr3_nt: TGTGCCAGCAGCTTAGCGCCCGGGATCGAGCAGTTCTTC

clone_size: few
d_call: .
j_call: TRBJ1-4
v_call: TRBV15
cdr3_aa: CATSRGGSRRATNEKLFF
cdr3_nt: TGTGCCACCAGCAGAGGCGGGTCTAGGAGGGCAACTAATGAAAAACTGTTTTTT

clone_size: .
d_call: TRBD1
j_call: TRBJ1-2
v_call: TRBV7-9
cdr3_aa: CASSFRGDRRYGYTF
cdr3_nt: TGTGCCAGCAGCTTCCGCGGGGACAGAAGATATGGCTACACCTTC

clone_size: .
d_call: TRBD1
j_call: TRBJ1-2
v_call: TRBV27
cdr3_aa: CASSLSSPGQDLYGYTF
cdr3_nt: TGTGCCAGCAGTTTATCTAGCCCCGGACAGGACCTCTATGGCTACACCTTC

clone_size: .
d_call: .
j_call: TRBJ2-7
v_call: TRBV5-1
cdr3_aa: CASSLVGGGSYEQYF
cdr3_nt: TGCGCCAGCAGCTTGGTGGGAGGTGGTTCCTACGAGCAGTACTTC

clone_size: .
d_call: TRBD2
j_call: TRBJ2-1
v_call: TRBV14
cdr3_aa: CASSQGRASGGLVF
cdr3_nt: TGTGCCAGCAGCCAAGGCAGGGCTAGCGGGGGTCTGGTCTTC

clone_size: .
d_call: .
j_call: TRBJ1-2
v_call: TRBV7-9
cdr3_aa: CASSPSQGGYTF
cdr3_nt: TGTGCCAGCAGCCCAAGTCAGGGTGGCTACACCTTC

clone_size: .
d_call: .
j_call: TRBJ1-4
v_call: TRBV6-5
cdr3_aa: CASTGTNDEKLFF
cdr3_nt: TGTGCCAGCACAGGGACAAACGATGAAAAACTGTTTTTT

clone_size: .
d_call: .
j_call: TRBJ2-1
v_call: TRBV11-2
cdr3_aa: CASSVDRNNEQFF
cdr3_nt: TGTGCCAGCAGCGTGGACAGAAACAATGAGCAGTTCTTC

clone_size: once
d_call: .
j_call: TRBJ2-3
v_call: TRBV27
cdr3_aa: CASSLFLVRAGTDTQYF
cdr3_nt: TGTGCCAGCAGTTTATTTTTAGTCAGGGCCGGCACAGATACGCAGTATTTT

clone_size: once
d_call: .
j_call: TRBJ1-2
v_call: TRBV28
cdr3_aa: CASSFSVQNYGYTF
cdr3_nt: TGTGCCAGCAGTTTCAGCGTCCAAAATTATGGCTACACCTTC

clone_size: .
d_call: TRBD2
j_call: TRBJ2-3
v_call: TRBV19
cdr3_aa: CASTSGVGTDTQYF
cdr3_nt: TGTGCCAGTACTAGCGGGGTAGGCACAGATACGCAGTATTTT

clone_size: .
d_call: TRBD1
j_call: TRBJ1-3
v_call: TRBV28
cdr3_aa: CASSSAGGSGNTIYF
cdr3_nt: TGTGCCAGCAGTTCCGCAGGGGGCTCTGGAAACACCATATATTTT

clone_size: .
d_call: TRBD2
j_call: TRBJ2-1
v_call: TRBV11-1
cdr3_aa: CASSLASGLALYNEQFF
cdr3_nt: TGTGCCAGCAGCTTAGCGTCGGGACTAGCGTTATACAATGAGCAGTTCTTC